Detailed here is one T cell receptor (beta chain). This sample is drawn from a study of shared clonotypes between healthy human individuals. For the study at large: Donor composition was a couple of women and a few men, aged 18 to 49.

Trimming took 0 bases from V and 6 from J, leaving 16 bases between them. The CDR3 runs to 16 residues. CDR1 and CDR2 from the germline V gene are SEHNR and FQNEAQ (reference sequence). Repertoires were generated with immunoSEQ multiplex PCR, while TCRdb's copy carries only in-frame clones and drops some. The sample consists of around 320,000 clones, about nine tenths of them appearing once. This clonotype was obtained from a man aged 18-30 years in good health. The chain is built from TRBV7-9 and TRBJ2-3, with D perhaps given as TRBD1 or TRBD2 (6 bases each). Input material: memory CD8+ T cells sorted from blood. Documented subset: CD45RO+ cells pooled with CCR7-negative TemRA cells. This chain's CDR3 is CASSLAGGQGMDTQYF. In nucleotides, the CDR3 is TGTGCCAGCAGCTTAGCGGGAGGTCAGGGGATGGATACGCAGTATTTT. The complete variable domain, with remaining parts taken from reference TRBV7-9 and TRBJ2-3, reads DTGVSQNPRHKITKRGQNVTFRCDPISEHNRLYWYRQTLGQGPEFLTYFQNEAQLEKSRLLSDRFSAERPKGSFSTLEIQRTEQGDSAMYLCASSLAGGQGMDTQYFGPGTRLTVL.